A few counts support the clone carrying this T cell receptor beta chain. Its antigen is undetermined. This sample was taken from a study of cytomegalovirus exposure and HLA in healthy donors. Overall study context: It was reported in a later analysis that the same platform had been used for the approximately 120 validation repertoires as for the 550 to 700 first-cohort repertoires.

Per the germline V gene, CDR1 is MNHEY and CDR2 is SMNVEV (reference sequence). The length of the CDR3 is 13 residues. V lost 6 bases and J lost 4, with 12 bases in between. The donors were members of the approximately 130-subject validation cohort (separate from the roughly 670-subject first cohort). The study, taken as a whole, reports: According to the study, approximately 150 TCR beta chains were cytomegalovirus-associated. Reports credit the classifier with highly specific, highly sensitive diagnosis of cytomegalovirus status.

The method was immunoSEQ multiplex PCR; TCRdb's version includes in-frame clones alone and lacks a portion of them. The sample has roughly 330,000 clones, roughly 87% seen once. The chain recombines TRBV27 with TRBJ1-2; TRBD1 might be the D (6 bases). The receptor was derived from a young woman in good health and CMV-seropositive. Sequenced sample: PBMCs. CDR3 nucleotide sequence: TGTGCCAGCAGACAGGGTATTCGCTATGGCTACACCTTC. The encoded protein is CASRQGIRYGYTF.